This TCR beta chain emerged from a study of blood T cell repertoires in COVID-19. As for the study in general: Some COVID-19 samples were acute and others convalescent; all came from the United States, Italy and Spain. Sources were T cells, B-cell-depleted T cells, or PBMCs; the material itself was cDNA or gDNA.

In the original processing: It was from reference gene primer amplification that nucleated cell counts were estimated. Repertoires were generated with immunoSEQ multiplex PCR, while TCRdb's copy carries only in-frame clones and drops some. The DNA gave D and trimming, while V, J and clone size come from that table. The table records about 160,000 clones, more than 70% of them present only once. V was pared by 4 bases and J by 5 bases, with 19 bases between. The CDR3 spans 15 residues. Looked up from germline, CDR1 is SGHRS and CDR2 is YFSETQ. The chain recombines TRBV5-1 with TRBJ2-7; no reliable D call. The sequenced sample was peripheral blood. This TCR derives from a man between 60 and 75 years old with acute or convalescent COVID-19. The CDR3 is CASSLTSGPEDEQYF. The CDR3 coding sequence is TGCGCCAGCAGCCTTACGTCCGGTCCCGAAGACGAGCAGTACTTC.